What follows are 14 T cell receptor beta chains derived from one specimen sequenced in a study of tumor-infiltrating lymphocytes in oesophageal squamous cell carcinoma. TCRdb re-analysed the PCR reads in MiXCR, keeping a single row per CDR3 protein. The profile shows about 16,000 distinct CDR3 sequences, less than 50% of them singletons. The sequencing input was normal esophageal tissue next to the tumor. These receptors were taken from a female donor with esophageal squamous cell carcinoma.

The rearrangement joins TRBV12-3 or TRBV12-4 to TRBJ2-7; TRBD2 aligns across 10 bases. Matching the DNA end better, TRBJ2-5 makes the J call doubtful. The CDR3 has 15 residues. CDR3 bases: TGTGCCAGCAGACCTAGCGGGGGTAGGGGGGAGACCCAGTACTTC. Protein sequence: CASRPSGGRGETQYF.

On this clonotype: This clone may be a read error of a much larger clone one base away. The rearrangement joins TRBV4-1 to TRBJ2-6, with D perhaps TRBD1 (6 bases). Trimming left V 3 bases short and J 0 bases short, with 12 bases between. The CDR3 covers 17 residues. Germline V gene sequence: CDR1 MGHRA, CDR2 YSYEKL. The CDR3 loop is CASSQVRDNSGANVLTF. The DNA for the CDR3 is TGCGCCAGCAGCCAGGTCCGGGACAACTCTGGGGCCAACGTCCTGACTTTC.

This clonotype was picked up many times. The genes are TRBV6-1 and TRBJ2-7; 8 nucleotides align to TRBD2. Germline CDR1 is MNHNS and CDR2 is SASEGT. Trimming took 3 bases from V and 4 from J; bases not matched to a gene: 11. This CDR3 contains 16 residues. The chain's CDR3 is CASSDASGGRPYEQYF. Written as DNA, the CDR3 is TGTGCCAGCAGTGATGCCAGCGGGGGCCGTCCATACGAGCAGTACTTC.

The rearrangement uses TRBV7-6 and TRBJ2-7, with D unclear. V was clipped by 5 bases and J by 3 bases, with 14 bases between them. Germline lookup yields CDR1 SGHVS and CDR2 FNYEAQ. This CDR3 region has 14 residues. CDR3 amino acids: CASSATVMGYEQYF. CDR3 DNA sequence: TGTGCCAGCAGCGCGACTGTTATGGGCTACGAGCAGTACTTC.

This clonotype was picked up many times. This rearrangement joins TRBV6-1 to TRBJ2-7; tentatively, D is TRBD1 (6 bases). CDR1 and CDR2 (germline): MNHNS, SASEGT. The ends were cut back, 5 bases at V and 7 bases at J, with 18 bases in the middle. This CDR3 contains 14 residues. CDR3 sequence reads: CASSLGGAYNEQYF. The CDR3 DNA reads TGTGCCAGCAGTCTAGGGGGAGCCTACAATGAGCAGTACTTC.

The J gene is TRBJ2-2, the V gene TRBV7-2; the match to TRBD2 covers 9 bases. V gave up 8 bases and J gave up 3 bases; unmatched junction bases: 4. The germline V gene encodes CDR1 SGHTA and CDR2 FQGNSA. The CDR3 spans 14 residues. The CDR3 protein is CASGRTSDTGELFF. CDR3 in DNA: TGTGCCAGCGGGAGGACTAGCGACACCGGGGAGCTGTTTTTT. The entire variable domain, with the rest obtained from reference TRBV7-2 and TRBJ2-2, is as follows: GAGVSQSPSNKVTEKGKDVELRCDPISGHTALYWYRQSLGQGLEFLIYFQGNSAPDKSGLPSDRFSAERTGGSVSTLTIQRTQQEDSAVYLCASGRTSDTGELFFGEGSRLTVL.

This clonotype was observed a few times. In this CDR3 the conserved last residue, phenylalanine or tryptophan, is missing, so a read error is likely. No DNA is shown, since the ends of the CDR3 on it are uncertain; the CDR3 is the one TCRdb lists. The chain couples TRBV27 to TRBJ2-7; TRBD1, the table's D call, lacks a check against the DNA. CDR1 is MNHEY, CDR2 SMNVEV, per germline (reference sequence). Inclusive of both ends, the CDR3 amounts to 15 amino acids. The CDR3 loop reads CASRRQGVFGYTFGS.

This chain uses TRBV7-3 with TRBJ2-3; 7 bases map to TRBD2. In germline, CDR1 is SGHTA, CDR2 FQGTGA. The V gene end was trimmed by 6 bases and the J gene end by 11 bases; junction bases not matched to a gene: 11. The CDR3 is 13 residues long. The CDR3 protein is CASSSGGSGKQYF. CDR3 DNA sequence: TGTGCCAGCAGTTCTGGGGGGAGCGGGAAGCAGTATTTT.

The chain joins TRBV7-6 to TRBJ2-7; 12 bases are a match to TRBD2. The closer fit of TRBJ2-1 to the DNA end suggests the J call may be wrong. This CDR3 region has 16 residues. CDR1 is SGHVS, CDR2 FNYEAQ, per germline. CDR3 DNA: TGTGCCAGCAGCTCCAGGACTAGCGGGAAAAGTTATGAGCAGTTCTTC. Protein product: CASSSRTSGKSYEQFF.

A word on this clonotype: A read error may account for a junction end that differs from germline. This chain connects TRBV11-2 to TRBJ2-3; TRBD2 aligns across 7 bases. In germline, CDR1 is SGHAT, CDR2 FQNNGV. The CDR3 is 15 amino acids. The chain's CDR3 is CASSLVESGGTEAFF. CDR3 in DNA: TGTGCCAGCAGCTTAGTTGAGTCCGGGGGGACTGAAGCTTTCTTC.

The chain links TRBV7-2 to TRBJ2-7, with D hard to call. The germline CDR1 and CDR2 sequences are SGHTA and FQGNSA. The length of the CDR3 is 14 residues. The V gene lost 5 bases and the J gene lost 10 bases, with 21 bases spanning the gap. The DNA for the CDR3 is TGTGCCAGCAGCCATAGGACCATTTCAGAGACCCAGTACGTC. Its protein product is CASSHRTISETQYV.

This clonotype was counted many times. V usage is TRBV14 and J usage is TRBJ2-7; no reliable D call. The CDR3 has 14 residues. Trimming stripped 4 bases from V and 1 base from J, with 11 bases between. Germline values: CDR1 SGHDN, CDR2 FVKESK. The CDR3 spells CASSPLAHSYEQYF. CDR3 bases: TGTGCCAGCAGCCCCTTAGCTCATTCCTACGAGCAGTACTTC.

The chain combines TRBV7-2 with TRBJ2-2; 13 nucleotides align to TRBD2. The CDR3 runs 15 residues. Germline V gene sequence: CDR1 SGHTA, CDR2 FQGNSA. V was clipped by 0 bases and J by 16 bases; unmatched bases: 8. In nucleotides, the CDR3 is TGTGCCAGCAGCTTAGCCTTTGGACTAGCGGGAGTGGGGTTTTTT. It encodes CASSLAFGLAGVGFF.

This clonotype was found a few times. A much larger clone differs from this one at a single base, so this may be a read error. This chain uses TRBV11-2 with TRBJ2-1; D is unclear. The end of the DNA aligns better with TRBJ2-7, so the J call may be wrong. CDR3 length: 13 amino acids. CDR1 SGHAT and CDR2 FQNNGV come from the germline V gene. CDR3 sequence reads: CASSTELYNEQYF. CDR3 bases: TGTGCCAGCAGCACGGAACTATACAATGAGCAGTACTTC.